A single sample is the source of the 11 T cell receptor beta chains below, sequenced in a study of spatial heterogeneity in lung cancer. TCRdb analysed the 5' RACE reads with MiXCR anew, one entry per CDR3 protein. The sample includes around 87,000 distinct CDR3 sequences, roughly 12% of them seen just once. Time point noted: sample taken at primary tumor resection. The sequences come from PBMCs, collected at surgery. The origin of the receptors is a male donor with early-stage non-small cell lung cancer.

The sample holds many counts of this clonotype. The chain uses TRBV12-3 or TRBV12-4 and TRBJ2-3; D remains ambiguous. V shed 3 bases and J shed 6 bases, with 10 bases lying between them. The CDR3 is 13 amino acids. This CDR3 reads CASSLTPLDTQYF. In nucleotides, the CDR3 is TGTGCCAGCAGTTTGACCCCGCTGGATACGCAGTATTTT.

Many counts were recorded for this clonotype. CDR3 DNA: TGTGCCAGCAGACCACCCTACAATGAGCAGTTCTTC. Protein sequence: CASRPPYNEQFF. V usage is TRBV11-2 and J usage is TRBJ2-1, with no clear D. The length of the CDR3 is 12 residues. Per germline, CDR1 SGHAT and CDR2 FQNNGV. Trimming left V 6 bases short and J 2 bases short, with 5 bases between.

This clonotype turned up a few times. The rearrangement uses TRBV6-2 or TRBV6-3 and TRBJ2-1; TRBD2 might be the D (6 bases). Trimming stripped 5 bases from V and 4 bases from J, with 18 bases between. CDR1 and CDR2 (germline): MNHEY, SVGEGT. The CDR3 length is 16 residues. The CDR3 here is CASSRALSGRYNEQFF. Written as DNA, the CDR3 is TGTGCCAGCAGTAGGGCCCTGAGCGGGCGTTACAATGAGCAGTTCTTC.

This clonotype has ten or more counts. The genes are TRBV7-9 and TRBJ2-3; D call uncertain. The CDR3 is 15 residues long. Trimming stripped 0 bases from V and 0 bases from J, with 7 bases between. The germline CDR1 and CDR2 sequences are SEHNR and FQNEAQ (reference sequence). CDR3 sequence (DNA): TGTGCCAGCAGCTTAGCTGTGGGGAGCACAGATACGCAGTATTTT. It encodes CASSLAVGSTDTQYF.

This clonotype has only a few counts. The chain recombines TRBV20-1 with TRBJ2-7; no definite D call. The V end lost 1 base, the J end lost 5 bases, and 15 bases lay between the germline ends. The CDR3 sequence is 14 residues long. The germline V gene has CDR1 DFQATT and CDR2 SNEGSKA (reference sequence). This CDR3 reads CSARGGHPVDEQYF. The CDR3 region has the DNA TGCAGTGCTAGAGGCGGCCATCCGGTGGACGAGCAGTACTTC.

This clonotype came up a few times. The V call is TRBV7-2, the J call TRBJ2-3; possibly TRBD1 or TRBD2 for D (5 bases each). The CDR3 runs to 15 residues. Germline lookup yields CDR1 SGHTA and CDR2 FQGNSA. The V gene lost 4 bases and the J gene lost 2 bases, with 13 bases spanning the gap. The CDR3 sequence is CASSYSRDPTDTQYF. The DNA of the CDR3 is TGTGCCAGCAGCTATTCCCGGGACCCCACAGATACGCAGTATTTT.

This clonotype has just a few counts. J is TRBJ2-5 and V is TRBV7-3, with 9 bases lining up with TRBD2. The CDR3 loop spans 15 amino acids. The germline V gene encodes CDR1 SGHTA and CDR2 FQGTGA. V lost 2 bases and J lost 2; bases outside the gene matches: 3. CDR3 sequence (DNA): TGTGCCAGCAGCTTACAGCGGGGGGATCAAGAGACCCAGTACTTC. This gives the protein CASSLQRGDQETQYF. The whole variable domain, remainder taken from reference TRBV7-3 and TRBJ2-5, is GAGVSQTPSNKVTEKGKYVELRCDPISGHTALYWYRQSLGQGPEFLIYFQGTGAADDSGLPNDRFFAVRPEGSVSTLKIQRTERGDSAVYLCASSLQRGDQETQYFGPGTRLLVL.

This clonotype was detected a few times. This chain uses TRBV5-6 with TRBJ2-7; possible D gene TRBD2, 6 bases. The CDR3 is 13 residues long. Between the trimmed V and J ends, which lost 0 bases and 3 bases, there was a span of 7 bases. Germline loops: CDR1 SGHDT, CDR2 YYEEEE. CDR3 in DNA: TGTGCCAGCAGCTTGGGACTAGACTACGAGCAGTACTTC. Protein: CASSLGLDYEQYF.

The chain is built from TRBV11-2 and TRBJ1-1; maybe TRBD1 (5 bases). Trimming took off 1 base at V and 7 bases at J, with 10 bases between the two ends. This CDR3 is 13 amino acids long. Germline-derived CDR1 and CDR2 are SGHAT and FQNNGV. CDR3 nucleotides: TGTGCCAGCAGCTTAGGGGGGACGGTTGAAGCTTTCTTT. Protein: CASSLGGTVEAFF.

This clonotype was seen ten or more times. The chain couples TRBV4-3 to TRBJ2-5; D not certain. This CDR3 contains 15 residues. CDR1 is LGHNA, CDR2 YSLEER, per germline. Trimming took 0 bases from V and 2 from J, leaving 10 bases between them. The CDR3 here is CASSQEYGLQETQYF. The CDR3 bases are TGCGCCAGCAGCCAAGAGTACGGTTTACAAGAGACCCAGTACTTC.

A word on this clonotype: At one of its ends the junction is not consistent with the germline gene, which may arise from a read error. The chain joins TRBV5-1 to TRBJ1-4; tentatively, D is TRBD1 (5 bases). CDR1 is SGHRS and CDR2 is YFSETQ in the germline V gene. The CDR3 sequence is 17 residues long. CDR3 bases: TGCGCCAGCAGCTTGGTTGGGACCCCTGGGGCTAATGAAAAACTGTCTTTT. Protein product: CASSLVGTPGANEKLSF.